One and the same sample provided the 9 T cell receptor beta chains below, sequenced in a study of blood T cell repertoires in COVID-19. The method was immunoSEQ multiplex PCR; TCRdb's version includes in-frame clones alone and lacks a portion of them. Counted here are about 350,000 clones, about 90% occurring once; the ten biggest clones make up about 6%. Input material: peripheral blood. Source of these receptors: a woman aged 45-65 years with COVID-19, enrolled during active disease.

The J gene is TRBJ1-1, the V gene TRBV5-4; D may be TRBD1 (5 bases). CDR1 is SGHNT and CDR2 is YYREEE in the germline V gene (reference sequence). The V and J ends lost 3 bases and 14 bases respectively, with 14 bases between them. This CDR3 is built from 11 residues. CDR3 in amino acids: CASSSQGHTFF. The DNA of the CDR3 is TGTGCCAGCAGCTCTCAGGGCCACACCTTCTTT.

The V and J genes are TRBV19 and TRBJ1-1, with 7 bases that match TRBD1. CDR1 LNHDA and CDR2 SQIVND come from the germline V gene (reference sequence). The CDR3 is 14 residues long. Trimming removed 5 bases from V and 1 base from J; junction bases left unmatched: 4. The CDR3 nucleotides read TGTGCCAGTAGTGGGGGACAGCCGAACACTGAAGCTTTCTTT. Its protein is CASSGGQPNTEAFF.

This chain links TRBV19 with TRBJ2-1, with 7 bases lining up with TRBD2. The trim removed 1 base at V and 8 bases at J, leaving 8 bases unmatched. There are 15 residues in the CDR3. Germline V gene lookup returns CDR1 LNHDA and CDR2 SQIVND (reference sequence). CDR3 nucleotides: TGTGCCAGTAGTATAGTGGGGCGGGAGCGCGATGAGCAGTTCTTC. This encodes CASSIVGRERDEQFF.

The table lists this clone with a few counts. Here the CDR3 DNA reads TGTGCCAGCAGCAGGCTGGGACAGACCCTCTACGAGCAGTACTTC. It codes for CASSRLGQTLYEQYF. This chain uses TRBV5-5 with TRBJ2-7, with TRBD1 matching over 7 bases. This CDR3 contains 15 residues. The ends lost 4 bases at V and 3 bases at J; junction bases unmatched: 10. Germline CDR1 and CDR2: SGHKS and YYEKEE (reference sequence).

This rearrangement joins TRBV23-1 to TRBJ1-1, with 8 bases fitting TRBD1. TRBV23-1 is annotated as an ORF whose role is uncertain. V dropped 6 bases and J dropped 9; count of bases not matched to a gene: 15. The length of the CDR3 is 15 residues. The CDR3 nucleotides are TGCGCCAGCAGGGGCGCCGGGCAGGGGGCCCCCCAAGCTTTCTTT. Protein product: CASRGAGQGAPQAFF.

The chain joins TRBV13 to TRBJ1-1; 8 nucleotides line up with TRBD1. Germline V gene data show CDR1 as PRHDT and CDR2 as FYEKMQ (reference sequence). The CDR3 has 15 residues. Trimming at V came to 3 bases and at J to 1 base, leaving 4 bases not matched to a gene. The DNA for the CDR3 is TGTGCCAGCAGCTTGGTTCAGGGGGCGAACACTGAAGCTTTCTTT. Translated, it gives CASSLVQGANTEAFF. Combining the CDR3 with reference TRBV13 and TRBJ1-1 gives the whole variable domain AAGVIQSPRHLIKEKRETATLKCYPIPRHDTVYWYQQGPGQDPQFLISFYEKMQSDKGSIPDRFSAQQFSDYHSELNMSSLELGDSALYFCASSLVQGANTEAFFGQGTRLTVV.

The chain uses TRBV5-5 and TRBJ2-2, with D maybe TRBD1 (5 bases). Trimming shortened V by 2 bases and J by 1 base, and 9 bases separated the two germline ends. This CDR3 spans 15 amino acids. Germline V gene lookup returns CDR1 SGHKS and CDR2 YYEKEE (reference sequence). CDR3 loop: CASSFRTGNTGELFF. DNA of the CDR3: TGTGCCAGCAGCTTTAGAACAGGGAACACCGGGGAGCTGTTTTTT.

CDR3 sequence (DNA): TGTGCCAGTAGACCGGGACTAGCGGGCCCGACGAATGAGCAGTTCTTC. Translated: CASRPGLAGPTNEQFF. The chain has TRBV19 and TRBJ2-1; 12 positions match TRBD2. CDR1 is LNHDA, CDR2 SQIVND, per germline (reference sequence). The V gene end was trimmed by 6 bases and the J gene end by 7 bases; junction bases not matched to a gene: 10. The CDR3 contains 16 residues.

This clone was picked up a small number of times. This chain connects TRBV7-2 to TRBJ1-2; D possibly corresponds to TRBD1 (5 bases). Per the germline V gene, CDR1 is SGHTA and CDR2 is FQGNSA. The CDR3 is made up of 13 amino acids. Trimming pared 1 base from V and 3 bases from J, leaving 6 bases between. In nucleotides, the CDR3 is TGTGCCAGCAGCTTAGACAGGCACTATGGCTACACCTTC. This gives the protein CASSLDRHYGYTF.